This TCR beta chain was found in a study of identical twins. General observations from the study: Clonotypes of the beta chain that were abundant in cord blood carried fewer insertions (memory repertoires showed none).

For this clonotype: Its antigen is not known.

The germline V and J ends were trimmed by 4 bases and 5 bases, with 15 bases remaining between them. The length of the CDR3 is 14 residues. MiXCR, run by TCRdb on the 5' RACE reads, gives a single entry per CDR3 protein. The data show some 630,000 distinct CDR3 sequences, roughly 7.1% seen once. The sample was also reused in another study, on yellow fever vaccine responses in identical twins. This second study notes: Twins reportedly had a vaccine T cell response that seemed partly convergent, partly personalized.

The sequenced material came from PBMCs. This chain connects TRBV12-3 or TRBV12-4 to TRBJ2-7, with D unresolved. The clonotype originates from a woman aged 18-29 years in good health. For the CDR3, the DNA is TGTGCCAGCAGTTCCCCCCGTTTCCCCCACGAGCAGTACTTC. It is translated as CASSSPRFPHEQYF.